These T cell receptor beta chains were read from a single sample in a study of Ad26.COV2.S vaccination and SARS-CoV-2 variants. The repertoire was sequenced with immunoSEQ multiplex PCR; TCRdb's copy has only in-frame clones and lacks some. The data show roughly 300,000 clones, approximately 86% seen once. Specimen: peripheral blood, collected in a trial of Ad26.COV2.S vaccine versus placebo. These TCRs come from a person between 18 and 65 years old who received the Ad26.COV2.S COVID-19 vaccine or a placebo. The CDR3 runs from the conserved cysteine through the conserved F or W. A D gene is named only where the DNA matches it firmly.

cdr3_aa	d_call	v_call	j_call
CASSSLLAGDSYEQYF	TRBD2	TRBV13	TRBJ2-7
CAWSVIGNTIYF	.	TRBV30	TRBJ1-3
CASSASGSYEQYF	.	TRBV18	TRBJ2-7
CASSTNMNTEAFF	.	TRBV28	TRBJ1-1
CASSLGGVAEAFF	.	TRBV11-2	TRBJ1-1
CASSQDRTSGGTDTQYF	TRBD2	TRBV4-2	TRBJ2-3
CASSSSQETQYF	.	TRBV11-2	TRBJ2-5
CASSLDPGPQGANVLTF	.	TRBV5-1	TRBJ2-6
CASTTGSGELFF	.	TRBV12-3/TRBV12-4	TRBJ2-2
CASSPANTYNEQFF	.	TRBV5-1	TRBJ2-1
CASSLFTAGNPYEQYF	.	TRBV7-2	TRBJ2-7
CASSPGGGYTF	TRBD1	TRBV19	TRBJ1-2
CASSASGINTGELFF	TRBD2	TRBV7-3	TRBJ2-2
CASSTSRGMETQYF	TRBD1	TRBV19	TRBJ2-5
CASSPNPGQGADGYTF	TRBD1	TRBV18	TRBJ1-2
CASSLPGGRSSYEQYF	.	TRBV4-2	TRBJ2-7
CASKEGVGSPLHF	.	TRBV19	TRBJ1-6
CAISEPGQESSYEQYF	TRBD1	TRBV10-3	TRBJ2-7
CASSPGATEAFF	.	TRBV18	TRBJ1-1
CASSEGLRRETQYF	.	TRBV10-1	TRBJ2-3
CASSLQGASEGYTF	TRBD1	TRBV4-1	TRBJ1-2
CASSAYRGEAFF	TRBD1	TRBV9	TRBJ1-1
CASSQDVFGGWEGRYEQYF	TRBD2	TRBV4-3	TRBJ2-7
CASSRRQGTEAFF	TRBD1	TRBV28	TRBJ1-1
CASSWRGAREETQYF	.	TRBV5-1	TRBJ2-5
CASSLNKGAEAFF	.	TRBV11-3	TRBJ1-1
CASSLGREAYMNTEAFF	.	TRBV7-8	TRBJ1-1
CASSSGTAWATNEKLFF	TRBD1	TRBV7-9	TRBJ1-4
CASSSQGPMALAYGYTF	.	TRBV11-2	TRBJ1-2
CASSQGFYGYTF	.	TRBV14	TRBJ1-2
CASSLWQGGMSPLHF	TRBD1	TRBV5-1	TRBJ1-6
CATLAKVGQGGNEQFF	TRBD1	TRBV28	TRBJ2-1
CASSLGVGRNTEAFF	.	TRBV5-6	TRBJ1-1
CASSPTVGGNTEAFF	.	TRBV18	TRBJ1-1
CATRDSSGANVLTF	TRBD1	TRBV19	TRBJ2-6
CASSLSWGQGADYGYTF	TRBD1	TRBV27	TRBJ1-2
CASSFAGYGYTF	.	TRBV7-2	TRBJ1-2
CASSYPGLNTGELFF	.	TRBV6-2/TRBV6-3	TRBJ2-2
CASPPSGNPDTQYF	TRBD2	TRBV7-9	TRBJ2-3
CASSIRWDDGLSYEQYF	.	TRBV19	TRBJ2-7
CASSSAGQGAGEQFF	TRBD1	TRBV28	TRBJ2-1
CASSWTEETQYF	.	TRBV5-1	TRBJ2-5